This T cell receptor (beta chain) was captured in a study of blood T cells in healthy people across ages. Turning to this clonotype: The antigen remains undetermined.

A sample-barcoded 5' primer and a J-beta primer mix were used in a second PCR of about 7 to 12 cycles. A 12-random-nucleotide template-switch adaptor tagged each cDNA molecule. TCRdb re-derived calls from the 5' RACE reads in MiXCR, one entry per CDR3 protein. The sample has roughly 1.9 million distinct CDR3 sequences; about two fifths are singletons. Overall study results and limits: Age brought a roughly linear fall in TCR beta diversity measured per million T cells. Estimated diversity, derived from one million T cells, was regarded as an underestimate.

Germline CDR1 is SGHRS and CDR2 is YFSETQ. V lost 4 bases to trimming and J lost 1 base; unmatched junction nucleotides: 7. The CDR3 consists of 16 residues. Those donating, healthy Caucasian individuals from Russia, were aged about 6 to 95. Sequencing was carried out using blood. V usage is TRBV5-1 and J usage is TRBJ2-2; 7 nucleotides match TRBD1. This TCR was sampled from a human donor in good health. The CDR3 spells CASSPDRVRNTGELFF. The CDR3 nucleotides are TGCGCCAGCAGCCCCGACAGGGTTCGGAACACCGGGGAGCTGTTTTTT.